The clone carrying this T cell receptor beta chain appeared a single time. Its antigen is as yet unknown. This CDR3 contains 14 residues. Germline CDR1 and CDR2: SGDLS and YYNGEE. The V gene lost 2 bases and the J gene lost 4 bases, with 9 bases spanning the gap. The primer mix had 60 Vbeta and 13 Jbeta primers. The table came from immunoSEQ multiplex PCR; TCRdb's copy has only in-frame clones and leaves some out. The table includes fewer than 150,000 clones, just under 85% detected once. This entry comes from a study of cytomegalovirus exposure and HLA in healthy donors. Study results and limitations: The authors later found HLA-associated TCR beta chains more clonally expanded than equally common others. The authors later found most CMV-associated TCR beta chains appeared HLA-restricted. In a later analysis, specific HLA alleles were associated with some 16,000 TCR beta sequences at a 0.05 false discovery rate.

Unrecorded immune exposure was likely among donors, who were nominally healthy when sampled. Sequencing input: PBMCs. V usage is TRBV9 and J usage is TRBJ2-2; D not resolved. The source of this sequence is a man aged 35-49 years in good health and CMV-seropositive. The CDR3 coding sequence is TGTGCCAGCAGCGTTAGAGCGTTCACCGGGGAGCTGTTTTTT. Translated, it gives CASSVRAFTGELFF. Variable domain in full (rest from reference TRBV9 and TRBJ2-2): DSGVTQTPKHLITATGQRVTLRCSPRSGDLSVYWYQQSLDQGLQFLIQYYNGEERAKGNILERFSAQQFPDLHSELNLSSLELGDSALYFCASSVRAFTGELFFGEGSRLTVL.